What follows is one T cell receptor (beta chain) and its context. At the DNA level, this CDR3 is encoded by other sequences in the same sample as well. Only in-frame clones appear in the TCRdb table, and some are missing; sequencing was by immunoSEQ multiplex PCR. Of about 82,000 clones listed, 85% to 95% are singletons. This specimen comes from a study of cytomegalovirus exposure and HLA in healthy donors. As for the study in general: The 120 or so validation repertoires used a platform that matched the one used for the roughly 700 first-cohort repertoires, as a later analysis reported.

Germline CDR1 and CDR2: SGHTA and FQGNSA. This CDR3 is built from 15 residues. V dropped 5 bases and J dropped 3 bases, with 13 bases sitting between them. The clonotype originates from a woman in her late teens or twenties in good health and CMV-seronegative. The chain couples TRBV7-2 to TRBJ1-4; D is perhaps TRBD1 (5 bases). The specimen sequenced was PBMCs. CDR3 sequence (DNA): TGTGCCAGCAGCCGCGGGACGGGCTCTAATGAAAAACTGTTTTTT. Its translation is CASSRGTGSNEKLFF.